This T cell receptor beta chain was sequenced in a study of graft-versus-host responses after intestinal transplantation. Study overall: Each recipient received a multivisceral, liver-intestinal, or isolated intestinal graft. After anti-thymocyte globulin induction, recipients took tacrolimus and steroids for approximately three years. The study, taken as a whole, reports: Maximum circulating GvH clone levels tracked with early post-transplant HvG decreases.

Worth noting for this clone: Its antigen is as yet unknown.

This table comes from immunoSEQ multiplex PCR, and its TCRdb copy is limited to in-frame clones, with some not included. The sample carries about 41,000 clones, roughly 95% recorded once. This CDR3 has 14 residues. Per the germline V gene, CDR1 is LGHNT and CDR2 is FRNRAP. V was shortened by 9 bases and J by 0 bases, with 13 bases between the two germline ends. The source of this sequence is a human donor who was the organ donor for an intestinal transplant. This chain uses TRBV12-5 with TRBJ2-3, with no clear D. The material sequenced was unstimulated CD8+ T cells sorted from spleen or lymph node cells, taken before transplant. As DNA, the CDR3 is TGTGCTAGCACCGAAGAGAGGAGCACAGATACGCAGTATTTT. It codes for CASTEERSTDTQYF.